Presented here are 5 T cell receptor beta chains from one specimen sequenced in a study of T cell changes during pregnancy in multiple sclerosis. The repertoire was sequenced with immunoSEQ multiplex PCR; TCRdb's copy has only in-frame clones and lacks some. The data show under 95,000 clones, with 91% seen just once and more than 1.5% held by the top ten. Sample: peripheral blood, taken after pregnancy. The receptors derive from a female donor in good health, enrolled as a control in a pregnancy study.

The rearrangement links TRBV5-4 to TRBJ2-7; TRBD1 agrees at 10 bases. The V gene's germline CDR1 is SGHNT and CDR2 YYREEE (reference sequence). With V trimmed by 4 bases and J by 5 bases, 12 bases remained unmatched. This CDR3 comprises 16 residues. The CDR3: CASSRGGTGVFDEQYF. In DNA form, the CDR3 reads TGTGCCAGCAGCAGGGGGGGGACAGGGGTCTTCGACGAGCAGTACTTC.

The chain couples TRBV2 to TRBJ2-3; 7 bases fit TRBD1. V lost 3 bases, J lost 1 base, and 10 bases stayed unmatched. The length of the CDR3 is 17 residues. The germline V gene has CDR1 SNHLY and CDR2 FYNNEI. CDR3 in amino acids: CASSDRSTGAGTDTQYF. The CDR3 bases are TGTGCCAGCAGTGATAGATCAACAGGGGCGGGCACAGATACGCAGTATTTT.

The chain has TRBV11-1 and TRBJ2-5; the D is unclear. Germline loops: CDR1 SGHAT, CDR2 FQDESV (reference sequence). This CDR3 has 15 amino acids. The V end was cut by 4 bases, the J end by 0 bases, with 12 bases between. The CDR3 loop reads CASSSRSHNQETQYF. In DNA form, the CDR3 reads TGTGCCAGCAGCTCTAGGTCTCATAACCAAGAGACCCAGTACTTC. Combining the CDR3 with reference TRBV11-1 and TRBJ2-5 gives the whole variable domain EAEVAQSPRYKITEKSQAVAFWCDPISGHATLYWYRQILGQGPELLVQFQDESVVDDSQLPKDRFSAERLKGVDSTLKIQPAELGDSAMYLCASSSRSHNQETQYFGPGTRLLVL.

The V call is TRBV18, the J call TRBJ2-1, with 10 bases lining up with TRBD1. The CDR3 runs 16 residues. Losses at the gene ends were 0 bases for V and 8 bases for J; bases not matched to a gene: 7. Germline values: CDR1 KGHSH, CDR2 LQKENI. CDR3 DNA sequence: TGTGCCAGCTCACCACCTCGGGGACAGGGGTCGGATGAGCAGTTCTTC. Its protein product is CASSPPRGQGSDEQFF.

The chain combines TRBV14 with TRBJ2-4, with 7 bases lining up with TRBD2. V was clipped by 4 bases and J by 6 bases; unmatched bases: 9. Per germline, CDR1 SGHDN and CDR2 FVKESK. There are 15 residues in the CDR3. The CDR3 bases are TGTGCCAGCAGCCTTTACGGGGAGGGCTCAAACATTCAGTACTTC. It yields the protein CASSLYGEGSNIQYF.